This TCR beta chain was profiled in a study of technical replicates of blood from a handful of donors. Assay used: immunoSEQ multiplex PCR; TCRdb lists only in-frame clones, some missing. In the table there are approximately 70,000 clones, roughly 96% of which are singletons. V was clipped by 4 bases and J by 4 bases, with 19 bases between them. CDR1 is MDHEN, CDR2 SYDVKM, per germline. The length of the CDR3 is 16 residues. Sequenced material: T cells isolated from PBMCs. The chain is built from TRBV28 and TRBJ1-1; D gene ambiguous. The clonotype was recovered from a human donor in good health. The DNA of the CDR3 is TGTGCCAGCAGTTCCTCAGGCTGGCTCGGTTCCACTGAAGCTTTCTTT. This codes for CASSSSGWLGSTEAFF.